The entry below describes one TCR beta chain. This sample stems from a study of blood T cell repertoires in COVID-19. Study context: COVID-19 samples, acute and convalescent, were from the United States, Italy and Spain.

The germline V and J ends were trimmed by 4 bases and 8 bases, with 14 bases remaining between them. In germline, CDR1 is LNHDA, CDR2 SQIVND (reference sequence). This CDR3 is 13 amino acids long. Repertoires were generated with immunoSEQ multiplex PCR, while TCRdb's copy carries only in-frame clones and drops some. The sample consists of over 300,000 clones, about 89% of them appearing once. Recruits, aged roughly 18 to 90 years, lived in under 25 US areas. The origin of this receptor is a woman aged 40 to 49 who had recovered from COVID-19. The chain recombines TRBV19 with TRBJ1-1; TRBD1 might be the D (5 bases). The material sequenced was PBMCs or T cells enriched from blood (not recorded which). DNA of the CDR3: TGTGCCAGTAGTACGCAGACAGCGGGCGAAGCTTTCTTT. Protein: CASSTQTAGEAFF.